This entry describes one TCR beta chain. What it binds is not known. The data stem from a study of type 1 and type 2 diabetes patients. The PCR template was genomic DNA. Multiplex PCR with 30 forward and 13 reverse primers amplified the TCR beta CDR3. A single record per CDR3 protein comes from TCRdb applying MiXCR to the multiplex PCR reads. The table shows about 290,000 distinct CDR3 sequences, with more than 40% occurring only once. Trimming took off 3 bases at V and 0 bases at J, with 14 bases between the two ends. Germline V gene sequence: CDR1 DFQATT, CDR2 SNEGSKA (reference sequence). This CDR3 comprises 15 residues. The study, taken as a whole, reports: Groups were not age- or gender-matched, which may bias interpretation. Type 1 diabetes repertoires were significantly less diverse than type 2 diabetes ones.

The chain recombines TRBV20-1 with TRBJ1-1, with unresolved D. Sequencing input: peripheral blood mononuclear cells (PBMCs). This clonotype was sampled from a man aged 18 to 30 with type 2 diabetes. The CDR3: CSASSLQEMNTEAFF. The DNA for the CDR3 is TGCAGTGCTAGTTCGCTTCAGGAGATGAACACTGAAGCTTTCTTT.